The TCR beta chain under discussion was sequenced for a study of OX40 agonist ivuxolimab in advanced cancers. As for the study in general: Partial responses occurred in Three dose-escalation patients, one with hepatocellular carcinoma and two with cutaneous melanoma.

This table comes from immunoSEQ multiplex PCR, and its TCRdb copy is limited to in-frame clones, with some not included. The table lists 60,000 to 75,000 clones, 80% of them singletons. Germline lookup yields CDR1 MNHEY and CDR2 SVGAGI. The V end lost 5 bases, the J end lost 8 bases, and 12 bases lay between the germline ends. The CDR3 spans 12 residues. Sequenced material: CD4+ or CD8+ T cells sorted from blood, taken in a trial of the OX40 agonist ivuxolimab. This sequence was found in an adult with an advanced solid tumor such as melanoma, head and neck, liver or kidney cancer. The chain recombines TRBV6-5 with TRBJ1-2; D gene unclear. CDR3 coding DNA: TGTGCCAGCAGTCGATCGGGGAGCGGCTACACCTTC. It codes for CASSRSGSGYTF.